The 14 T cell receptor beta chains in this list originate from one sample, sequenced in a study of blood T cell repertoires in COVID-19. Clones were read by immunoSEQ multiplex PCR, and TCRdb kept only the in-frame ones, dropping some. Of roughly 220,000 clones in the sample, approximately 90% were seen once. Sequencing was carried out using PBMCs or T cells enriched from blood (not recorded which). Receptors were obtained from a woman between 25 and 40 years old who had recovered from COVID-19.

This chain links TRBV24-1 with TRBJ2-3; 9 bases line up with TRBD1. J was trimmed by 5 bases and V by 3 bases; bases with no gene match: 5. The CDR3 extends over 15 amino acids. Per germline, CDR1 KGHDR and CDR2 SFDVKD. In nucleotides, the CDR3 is TGTGCCACCAGTGATGCACAGGGGGCGGGAGATACGCAGTATTTT. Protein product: CATSDAQGAGDTQYF.

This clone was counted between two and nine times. The CDR3 is CASSAGTGTYNEQFF. The CDR3 DNA reads TGTGCCAGTAGTGCCGGGACAGGAACATACAATGAGCAGTTCTTC. This chain links TRBV19 with TRBJ2-1, with 8 bases matching TRBD1. CDR3 length: 15 residues. With 5 bases clipped from V and 4 bases from J, the junction kept 7 bases outside the gene matches. Germline CDR1 and CDR2: LNHDA and SQIVND (reference sequence). The variable domain in full, completed from reference TRBV19 and TRBJ2-1, reads DGGITQSPKYLFRKEGQNVTLSCEQNLNHDAMYWYRQDPGQGLRLIYYSQIVNDFQKGDIAEGYSVSREKKESFPLTVTSAQKNPTAFYLCASSAGTGTYNEQFFGPGTRLTVL.

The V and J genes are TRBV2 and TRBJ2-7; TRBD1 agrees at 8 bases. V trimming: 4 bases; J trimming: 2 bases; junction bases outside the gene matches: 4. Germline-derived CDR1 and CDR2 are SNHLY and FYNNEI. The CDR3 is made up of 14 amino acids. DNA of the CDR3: TGTGCCAGCAGTGCTCAGGGGGCTACCTACGAGCAGTACTTC. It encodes CASSAQGATYEQYF.

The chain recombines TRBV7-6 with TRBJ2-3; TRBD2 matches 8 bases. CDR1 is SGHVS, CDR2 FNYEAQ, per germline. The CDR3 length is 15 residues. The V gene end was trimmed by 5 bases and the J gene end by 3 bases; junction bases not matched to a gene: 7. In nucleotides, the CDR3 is TGTGCCAGCAGCCTAAGGGCTAGCGGGACAGATACGCAGTATTTT. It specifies CASSLRASGTDTQYF.

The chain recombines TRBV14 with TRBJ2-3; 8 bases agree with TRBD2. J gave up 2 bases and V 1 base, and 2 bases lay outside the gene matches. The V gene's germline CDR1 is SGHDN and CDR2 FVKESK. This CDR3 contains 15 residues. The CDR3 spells CASSQGSGVTDTQYF. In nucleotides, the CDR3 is TGTGCCAGCAGCCAAGGTAGCGGGGTCACAGATACGCAGTATTTT.

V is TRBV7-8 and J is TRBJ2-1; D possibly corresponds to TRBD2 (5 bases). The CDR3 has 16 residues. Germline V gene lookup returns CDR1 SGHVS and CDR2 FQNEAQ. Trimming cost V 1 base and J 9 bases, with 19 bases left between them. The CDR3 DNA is TGTGCCAGCAGCTTAGTGGGGTTGGGAGTGTTGGGTGAGCAGTTCTTC. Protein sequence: CASSLVGLGVLGEQFF.

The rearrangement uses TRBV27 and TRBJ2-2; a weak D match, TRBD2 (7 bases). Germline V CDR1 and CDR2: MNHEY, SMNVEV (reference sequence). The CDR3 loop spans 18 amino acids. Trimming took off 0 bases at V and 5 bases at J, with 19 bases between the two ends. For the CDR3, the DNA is TGTGCCAGCAGTTTATCGGGGGGCAGCGGGGTACGAACCGGGGAGCTGTTTTTT. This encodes CASSLSGGSGVRTGELFF.

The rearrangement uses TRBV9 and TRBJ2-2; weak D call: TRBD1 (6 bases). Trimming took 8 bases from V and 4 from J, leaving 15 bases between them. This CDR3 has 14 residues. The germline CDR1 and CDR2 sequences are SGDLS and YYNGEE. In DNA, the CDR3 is TGTGCCAGTGAAAGACAGGCTGGCACCGGGGAGCTGTTTTTT. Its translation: CASERQAGTGELFF. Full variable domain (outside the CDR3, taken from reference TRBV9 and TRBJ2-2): DSGVTQTPKHLITATGQRVTLRCSPRSGDLSVYWYQQSLDQGLQFLIQYYNGEERAKGNILERFSAQQFPDLHSELNLSSLELGDSALYFCASERQAGTGELFFGEGSRLTVL.

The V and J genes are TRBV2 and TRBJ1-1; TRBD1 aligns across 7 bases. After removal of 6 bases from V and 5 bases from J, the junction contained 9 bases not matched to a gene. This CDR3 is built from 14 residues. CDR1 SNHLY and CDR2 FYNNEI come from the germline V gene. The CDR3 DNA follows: TGTGCCAGCAGGGTGACAGGGTTGAGGACTGAAGCTTTCTTT. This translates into CASRVTGLRTEAFF. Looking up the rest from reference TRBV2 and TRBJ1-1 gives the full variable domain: EPEVTQTPSHQVTQMGQEVILRCVPISNHLYFYWYRQILGQKVEFLVSFYNNEISEKSEIFDDQFSVERPDGSNFTLKIRSTKLEDSAMYFCASRVTGLRTEAFFGQGTRLTVV.

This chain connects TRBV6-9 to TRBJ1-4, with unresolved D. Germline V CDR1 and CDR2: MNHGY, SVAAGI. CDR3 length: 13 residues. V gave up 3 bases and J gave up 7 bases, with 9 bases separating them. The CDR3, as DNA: TGTGCCAGCAGTTACCAGGATGGTGAAAAACTGTTTTTT. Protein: CASSYQDGEKLFF.

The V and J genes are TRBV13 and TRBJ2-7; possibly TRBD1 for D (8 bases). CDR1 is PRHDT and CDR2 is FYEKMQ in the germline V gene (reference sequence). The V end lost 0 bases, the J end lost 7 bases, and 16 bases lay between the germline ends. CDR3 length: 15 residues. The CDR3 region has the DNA TGTGCCAGCAGCTTAGGCCCGGACAGGGAGGGAGAGCAGTACTTC. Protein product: CASSLGPDREGEQYF.

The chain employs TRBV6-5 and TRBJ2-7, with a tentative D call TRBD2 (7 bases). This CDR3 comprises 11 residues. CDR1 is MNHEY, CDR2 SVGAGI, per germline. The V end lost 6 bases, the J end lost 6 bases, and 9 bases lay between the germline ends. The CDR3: CASRGGREQYF. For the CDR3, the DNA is TGTGCCAGCAGGGGGGGGCGCGAGCAGTACTTC.

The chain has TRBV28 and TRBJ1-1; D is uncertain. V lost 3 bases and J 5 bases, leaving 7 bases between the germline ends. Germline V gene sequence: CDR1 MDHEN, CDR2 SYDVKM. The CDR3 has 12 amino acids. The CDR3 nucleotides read TGTGCCAGCAGTTTCGTTGTTACTGAAGCTTTCTTT. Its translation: CASSFVVTEAFF.

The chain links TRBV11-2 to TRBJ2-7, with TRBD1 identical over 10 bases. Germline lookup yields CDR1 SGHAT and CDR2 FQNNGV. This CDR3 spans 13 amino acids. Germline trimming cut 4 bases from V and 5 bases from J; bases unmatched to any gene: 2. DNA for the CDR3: TGTGCCAGCAGCTCGACAGGGGGCAACGAGCAGTACTTC. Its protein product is CASSSTGGNEQYF.